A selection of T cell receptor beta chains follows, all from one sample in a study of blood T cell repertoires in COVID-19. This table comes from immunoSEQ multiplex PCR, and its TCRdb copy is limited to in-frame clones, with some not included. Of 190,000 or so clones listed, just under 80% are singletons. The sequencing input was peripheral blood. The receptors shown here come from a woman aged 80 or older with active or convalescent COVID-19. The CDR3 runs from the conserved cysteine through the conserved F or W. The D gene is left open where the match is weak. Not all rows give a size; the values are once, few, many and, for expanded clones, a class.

CDR3aa: CASSAGTSGGVRELFF; CDR3nt: TGTGCCAGCAGTGCAGGGACTAGCGGGGGGGTTCGGGAGCTGTTTTTT; d_gene: TRBD2; v_gene: TRBV2; j_gene: TRBJ2-2; abundance: once
CDR3aa: CASSLDHLERQYF; CDR3nt: TGTGCCAGCAGCTTAGACCACCTAGAGCGCCAGTACTTC; d_gene: NA; v_gene: TRBV7-2; j_gene: TRBJ2-5; abundance: NA
CDR3aa: CASRRTGPTGELFF; CDR3nt: TGTGCCAGCAGAAGGACAGGGCCGACCGGGGAGCTGTTTTTT; d_gene: TRBD1; v_gene: TRBV2; j_gene: TRBJ2-2; abundance: few
CDR3aa: CASSSGQGSNEKLFF; CDR3nt: TGTGCCAGCAGCAGCGGACAGGGGAGTAATGAAAAACTGTTTTTT; d_gene: TRBD1; v_gene: TRBV7-9; j_gene: TRBJ1-4; abundance: NA
CDR3aa: CASSSTLAGAPDEQFF; CDR3nt: TGTGCCAGCAGTTCTACTTTAGCGGGGGCACCCGATGAGCAGTTCTTC; d_gene: TRBD2; v_gene: TRBV6-2/TRBV6-3; j_gene: TRBJ2-1; abundance: NA
CDR3aa: CASKGTSGSDTQYF; CDR3nt: TGTGCCAGCAAGGGGACTAGCGGATCAGATACGCAGTATTTT; d_gene: TRBD2; v_gene: TRBV6-6; j_gene: TRBJ2-3; abundance: NA
CDR3aa: CASSQLIGGETYNEQFF; CDR3nt: TGTGCCAGCAGCCAATTAATTGGCGGGGAAACCTACAATGAGCAGTTCTTC; d_gene: NA; v_gene: TRBV3-1/TRBV3-2; j_gene: TRBJ2-1; abundance: few
CDR3aa: CASSLAWPDSGANVLTF; CDR3nt: TGTGCCAGCAGCTTGGCCTGGCCAGACTCTGGGGCCAACGTCCTGACTTTC; d_gene: NA; v_gene: TRBV5-6; j_gene: TRBJ2-6; abundance: few
CDR3aa: CASIGQKNYGYTF; CDR3nt: TGTGCCAGCATTGGCCAGAAGAACTATGGCTACACCTTC; d_gene: NA; v_gene: TRBV28; j_gene: TRBJ1-2; abundance: NA
CDR3aa: CSVTGLAQETQYF; CDR3nt: TGCAGCGTTACGGGACTCGCCCAAGAGACCCAGTACTTC; d_gene: NA; v_gene: TRBV29-1; j_gene: TRBJ2-5; abundance: NA
CDR3aa: CASSPMGQGETEAFF; CDR3nt: TGTGCCAGCTCACCTATGGGACAGGGGGAAACTGAAGCTTTCTTT; d_gene: TRBD1; v_gene: TRBV18; j_gene: TRBJ1-1; abundance: NA
CDR3aa: CASSPQAGPSSGNTIYF; CDR3nt: TGTGCCAGCTCACCGCAAGCGGGCCCGAGCTCTGGAAACACCATATATTTT; d_gene: NA; v_gene: TRBV18; j_gene: TRBJ1-3; abundance: NA
CDR3aa: CSVGQTYEQYF; CDR3nt: TGCAGCGTTGGTCAGACCTACGAGCAGTACTTC; d_gene: NA; v_gene: TRBV29-1; j_gene: TRBJ2-7; abundance: NA
CDR3aa: CASSVGTSGGGNEQYF; CDR3nt: TGTGCCAGCAGCGTCGGGACTAGCGGGGGTGGGAACGAGCAGTACTTC; d_gene: TRBD2; v_gene: TRBV9; j_gene: TRBJ2-7; abundance: NA
CDR3aa: CASSLATSAIDNEQFF; CDR3nt: TGCGCCAGCAGCTTGGCGACTAGCGCCATCGACAATGAGCAGTTCTTC; d_gene: TRBD2; v_gene: TRBV5-1; j_gene: TRBJ2-1; abundance: NA
CDR3aa: CASSLDRGGEKLFF; CDR3nt: TGTGCCAGCAGCCTGGACAGAGGAGGTGAAAAACTGTTTTTT; d_gene: NA; v_gene: TRBV2; j_gene: TRBJ1-4; abundance: few
CDR3aa: CASSPGILYGYTF; CDR3nt: TGTGCCAGCAGCCCCGGTATCTTGTATGGCTACACCTTC; d_gene: NA; v_gene: TRBV7-9; j_gene: TRBJ1-2; abundance: NA
CDR3aa: CASSLDYSWRGSGGYTF; CDR3nt: TGTGCCAGCAGCTTAGATTACTCGTGGAGGGGATCGGGCGGCTACACCTTC; d_gene: NA; v_gene: TRBV11-3; j_gene: TRBJ1-2; abundance: NA
CDR3aa: CASQTGGAPGELFF; CDR3nt: TGTGCCAGCCAGACAGGGGGCGCACCCGGGGAGCTGTTTTTT; d_gene: TRBD1; v_gene: TRBV27; j_gene: TRBJ2-2; abundance: many
CDR3aa: CASRLRTGTNSPLHF; CDR3nt: TGCGCCAGCAGACTACGTACAGGGACTAATTCACCCCTCCACTTT; d_gene: NA; v_gene: TRBV23-1; j_gene: TRBJ1-6; abundance: NA
CDR3aa: CASSLVAGTYGYTF; CDR3nt: TGTGCCAGCAGCTTAGTTGCGGGGACCTATGGCTACACCTTC; d_gene: NA; v_gene: TRBV7-8; j_gene: TRBJ1-2; abundance: once
CDR3aa: CASSPAYEQYF; CDR3nt: TGTGCCAGCAGCCCGGCCTACGAGCAGTACTTC; d_gene: NA; v_gene: TRBV7-2; j_gene: TRBJ2-7; abundance: NA
CDR3aa: CASSGTRVVTYEQYF; CDR3nt: TGTGCCAGCAGTGGTACCAGGGTGGTAACCTACGAGCAGTACTTC; d_gene: NA; v_gene: TRBV28; j_gene: TRBJ2-7; abundance: NA